This T cell receptor beta chain was identified in a study of blood T cells in healthy people across ages (dated by TCRdb to between 2014 and 2016). About the investigation overall: Template switching captured roughly one uniquely barcoded TCR beta cDNA molecule per two T cells in model experiments. The study measured age-related changes in TCR beta repertoire diversity using deep sequencing normalized with unique cDNA molecular identifiers. Donors were grouped into four age groups: young (average approximately 16 years), middle-aged (around 39), aged (about 60) and long-lived (around 82). To avoid experimental bias, donors of different ages were randomly spread across the sequencing lanes. Using the same blood draw, the study looked at two additional independent replicas of 1 million unique cDNA reads for two donors, one aged 18 to 30 and the other aged 80 or older.

Trimming leaves V shorter by 7 bases and J shorter by 6 bases, with the junction holding 10 bases beyond the gene matches. CDR1 and CDR2 are read off the germline V gene as ENHRY and SYGVKD. From its cysteine to its phenylalanine, the CDR3 spans 15 amino acids. Kept here is only the CDR3 DNA, which spans 45 bases and is read in frame from base 1. Overall study results and their limits: Estimates of total diversity based on one million sequenced T cells were considered lower bounds and underestimates. Because the CMV infection status of the donors was unknown, age-related changes in expanded clonotypes may potentially have been confounded. The percentage of naive T cells measured by flow cytometry correlated strongly with observed TCR beta diversity. Conclusive comparison of naive and antigen-experienced compartments was prevented by the profiling of bulk unsorted PBMCs. Compared with the aged group, more naive CD4+ T cells, fewer expanded clones and increased TCR diversity were shown by the long-lived group, suggesting age selection. As age increased, observed TCR beta diversity per million T cells dropped in a roughly linear way, and a significant reduction was already evident by age roughly 36.

The library was obtained by 5' RACE. Reads for this sample came from an Illumina HiSeq 2500. A second about 7 to 11 cycle PCR used a sample-barcoded 5' primer and a J-beta primer mix. A template-switch 5' adaptor carrying 12 random nucleotides introduced a unique molecular identifier onto each TCR beta cDNA molecule. Each sample yielded at least 3 million CDR3-containing paired-end reads. First-strand cDNA was synthesized from all RNA with the Mint cDNA synthesis kit, primed by a TRBC-specific oligonucleotide. Following uracil-DNA glycosylase treatment, all cDNA underwent a first 18-cycle PCR with the universal primers M1SS and BC2_uni_R. In the paper's pipeline: Each sample was normalized by randomly selecting 1 million high-quality reads, each carrying a distinct molecular identifier. Instead of being binned into consensus sequences, reads with shared molecular identifiers were discarded. MiTCR, run with a Q25 quality threshold and the strictest error-elimination algorithm, handled CDR3 identification, clonotype clustering and error correction. Lower-bound total TCR beta diversity was estimated with a nonparametric unseen species model using Euler transformation. TCRdb's own reprocessing of the public reads used fastp at Q25 and MiXCR and kept productive beta chains. Each record represents a unique CDR3 protein, reported with the most common genes and DNA among its rows. These V and J calls derive from TCRdb rather than the authors' analysis. The sample table lists about 1.4 million distinct CDR3 sequences, around 59% of them with a count of one. Jointly, the top ten make up roughly 7% of the sample.

Notes on this clonotype: There is no known antigen for this receptor. The input lacks base qualities; no much larger clone sits a single base away.

Systemically healthy Caucasian individuals from Russia, 35 to 40 in total and aged roughly 6 to 95 years, were included as donors. About 10 milliliters of peripheral blood were collected from each donor into EDTA-treated Vacutainer tubes. PBMCs were isolated by Ficoll-Paque density-gradient centrifugation, with at least 6.5 million obtained per sample. Trizol reagent was used to extract total RNA from the PBMCs, yielding at least 6 micrograms per sample. For every donor, flow cytometry on a PBMC aliquot measured the percentage of naive CD45RAhigh/CD27high T cells. This chain joins TRBV10-3 to TRBJ2-3, with 10 junctional bases fitting TRBD1. The sample taken for sequencing was blood. This sequence originates from a man aged 18 to 29 in good health. The nucleotide sequence reads as follows: TGTGCCATCAACCCGGGACAGGGGCCCGGCGATACGCAGTATTTT. This encodes CAINPGQGPGDTQYF.